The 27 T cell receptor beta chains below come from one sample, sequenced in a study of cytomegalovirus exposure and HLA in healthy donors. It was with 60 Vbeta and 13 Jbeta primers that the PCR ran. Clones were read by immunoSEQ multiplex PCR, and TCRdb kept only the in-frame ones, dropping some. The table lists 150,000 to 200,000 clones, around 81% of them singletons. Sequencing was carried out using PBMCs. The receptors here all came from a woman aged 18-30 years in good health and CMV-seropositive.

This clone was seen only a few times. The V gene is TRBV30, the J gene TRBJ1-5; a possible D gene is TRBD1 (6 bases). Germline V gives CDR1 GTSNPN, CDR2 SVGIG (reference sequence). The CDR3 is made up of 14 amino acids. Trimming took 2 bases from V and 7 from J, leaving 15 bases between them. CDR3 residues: CAWSLGGDGQPQHF. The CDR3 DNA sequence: TGTGCCTGGAGTTTAGGGGGGGACGGACAGCCCCAGCATTTT.

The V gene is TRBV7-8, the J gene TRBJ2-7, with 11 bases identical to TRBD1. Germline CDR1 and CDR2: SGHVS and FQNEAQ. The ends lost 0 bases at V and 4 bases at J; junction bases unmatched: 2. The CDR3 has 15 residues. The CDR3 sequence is CASSLAGQGAYEQYF. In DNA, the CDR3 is TGTGCCAGCAGCTTAGCAGGACAGGGGGCTTACGAGCAGTACTTC.

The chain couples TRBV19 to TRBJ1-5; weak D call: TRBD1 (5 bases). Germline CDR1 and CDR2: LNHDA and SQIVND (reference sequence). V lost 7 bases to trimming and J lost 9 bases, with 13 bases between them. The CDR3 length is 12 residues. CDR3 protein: CASKWGMGPQHF. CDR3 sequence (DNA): TGTGCCAGTAAATGGGGCATGGGGCCCCAGCATTTT. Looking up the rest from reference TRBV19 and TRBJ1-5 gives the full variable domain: DGGITQSPKYLFRKEGQNVTLSCEQNLNHDAMYWYRQDPGQGLRLIYYSQIVNDFQKGDIAEGYSVSREKKESFPLTVTSAQKNPTAFYLCASKWGMGPQHFGDGTRLSIL.

The CDR3 protein is CATRPGGVGNEQYV. CDR3 nucleotide sequence: TGTGCCACCCGTCCCGGGGGTGTAGGTAACGAGCAGTACGTC. This chain connects TRBV6-1 to TRBJ2-7, with D maybe TRBD2 (6 bases). With 10 bases removed from V and 5 bases from J, the gap between germline ends came to 21 bases. CDR1 and CDR2 (germline): MNHNS, SASEGT. This CDR3 region has 14 residues.

CDR3 loop: CASSQGDRNTEAFF. CDR3 DNA: TGTGCCAGCAGCCAGGGGGACAGGAACACTGAAGCTTTCTTT. The gene calls are TRBV7-3 and TRBJ1-1; TRBD1 agrees at 7 bases. From germline, CDR1 is SGHTA and CDR2 FQGTGA. J gave up 1 base and V 5 bases, and 4 bases lay outside the gene matches. The CDR3 spans 14 residues.

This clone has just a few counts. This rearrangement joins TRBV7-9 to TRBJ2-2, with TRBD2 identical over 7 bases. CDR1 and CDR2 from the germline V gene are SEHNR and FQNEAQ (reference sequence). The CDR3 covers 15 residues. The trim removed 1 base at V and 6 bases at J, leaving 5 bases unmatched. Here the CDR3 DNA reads TGTGCCAGCAGCTTAGGAGCGGGGAGCGCCGGGGAGCTGTTTTTT. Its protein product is CASSLGAGSAGELFF.

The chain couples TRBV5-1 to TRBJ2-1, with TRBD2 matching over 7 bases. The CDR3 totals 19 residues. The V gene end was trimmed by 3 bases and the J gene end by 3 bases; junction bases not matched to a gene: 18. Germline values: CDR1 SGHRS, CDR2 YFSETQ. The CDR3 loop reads CASSSPGGGAKNNYNEQFF. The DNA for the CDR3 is TGCGCCAGCAGCTCTCCGGGAGGCGGGGCCAAAAATAACTACAATGAGCAGTTCTTC. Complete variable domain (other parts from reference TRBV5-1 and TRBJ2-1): KAGVTQTPRYLIKTRGQQVTLSCSPISGHRSVSWYQQTPGQGLQFLFEYFSETQRNKGNFPGRFSGRQFSNSRSEMNVSTLELGDSALYLCASSSPGGGAKNNYNEQFFGPGTRLTVL.

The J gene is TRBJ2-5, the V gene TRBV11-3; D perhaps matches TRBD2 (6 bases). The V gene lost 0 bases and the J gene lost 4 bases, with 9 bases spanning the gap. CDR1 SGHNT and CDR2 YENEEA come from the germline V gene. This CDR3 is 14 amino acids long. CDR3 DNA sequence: TGTGCCAGCAGCTTAGAACCTAGCGTAGAGACCCAGTACTTC. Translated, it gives CASSLEPSVETQYF.

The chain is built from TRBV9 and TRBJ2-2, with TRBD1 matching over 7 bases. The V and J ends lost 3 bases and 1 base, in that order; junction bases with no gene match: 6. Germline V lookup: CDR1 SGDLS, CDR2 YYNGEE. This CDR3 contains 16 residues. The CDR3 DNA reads TGTGCCAGCAGCGCCGCCCGACAGGGGAACACCGGGGAGCTGTTTTTT. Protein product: CASSAARQGNTGELFF.

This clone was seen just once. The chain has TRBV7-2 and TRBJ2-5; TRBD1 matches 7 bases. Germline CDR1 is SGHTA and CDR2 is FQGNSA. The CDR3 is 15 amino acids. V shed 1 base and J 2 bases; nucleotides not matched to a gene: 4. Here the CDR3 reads CASSLGQGGQETQYF. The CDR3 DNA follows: TGTGCCAGCAGCTTAGGACAGGGTGGGCAAGAGACCCAGTACTTC.

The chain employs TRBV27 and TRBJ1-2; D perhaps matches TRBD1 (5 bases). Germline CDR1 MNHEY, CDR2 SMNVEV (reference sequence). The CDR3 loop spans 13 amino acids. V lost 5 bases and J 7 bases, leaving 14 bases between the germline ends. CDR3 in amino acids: CASSTTGVGGYTF. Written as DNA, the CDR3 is TGTGCCAGCAGTACCACAGGAGTCGGTGGCTACACCTTC.

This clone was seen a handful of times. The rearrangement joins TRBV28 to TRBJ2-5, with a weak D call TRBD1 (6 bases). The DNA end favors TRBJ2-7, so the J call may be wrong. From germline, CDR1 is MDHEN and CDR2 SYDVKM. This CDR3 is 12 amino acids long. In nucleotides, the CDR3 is TGTGCCAGCAGGACAGGTACCTACGAGCAGTACTTC. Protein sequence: CASRTGTYEQYF.

CDR3 protein: CASSLTSGGDTQYF. CDR3 DNA sequence: TGTGCCAGCAGCTTAACTAGCGGGGGAGATACGCAGTATTTT. V usage is TRBV7-3 and J usage is TRBJ2-3; 9 bases are shared with TRBD2. With V trimmed by 0 bases and J by 5 bases, 0 bases remained unmatched. Looked up from germline, CDR1 is SGHTA and CDR2 is FQGTGA. The CDR3 is 14 amino acids.

CDR3 in DNA: TGTGCCAGCAGCAAAGCAGGGGGCTGCACAGATACGCAGTATTTT. Residues: CASSKAGGCTDTQYF. The V gene is TRBV21-1, the J gene TRBJ2-3; whether TRBD1, the table's D call, matches the DNA was not checked. TRBV21-1 is assigned pseudogene status. The CDR3 totals 15 residues.

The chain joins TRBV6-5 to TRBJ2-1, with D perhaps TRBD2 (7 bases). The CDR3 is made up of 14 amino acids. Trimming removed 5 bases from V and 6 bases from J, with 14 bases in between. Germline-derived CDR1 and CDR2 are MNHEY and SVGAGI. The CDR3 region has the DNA TGTGCCAGCAGTGGGGGCGGGGAGGGCAATGAGCAGTTCTTC. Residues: CASSGGGEGNEQFF.

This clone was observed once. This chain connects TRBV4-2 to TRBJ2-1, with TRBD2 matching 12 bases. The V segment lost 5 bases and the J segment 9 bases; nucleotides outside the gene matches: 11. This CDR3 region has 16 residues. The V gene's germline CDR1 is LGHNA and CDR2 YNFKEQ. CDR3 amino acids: CASSTTSSGGASEQFF. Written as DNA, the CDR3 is TGTGCCAGCAGCACTACTTCTAGCGGGGGGGCCAGTGAGCAGTTCTTC.

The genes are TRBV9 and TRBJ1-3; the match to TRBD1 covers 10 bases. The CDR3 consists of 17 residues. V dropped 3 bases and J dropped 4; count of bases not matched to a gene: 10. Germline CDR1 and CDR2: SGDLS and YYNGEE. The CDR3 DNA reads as TGTGCCAGCAGCGGCGGACAGGGGGTTTCGAGGGGAAACACCATATATTTT. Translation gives CASSGGQGVSRGNTIYF.

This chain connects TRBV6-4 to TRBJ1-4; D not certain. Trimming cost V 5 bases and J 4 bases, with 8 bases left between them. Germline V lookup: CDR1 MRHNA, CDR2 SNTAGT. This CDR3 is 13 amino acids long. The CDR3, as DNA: TGTGCCAGCAGTCAGGATATTAATGAAAAACTGTTTTTT. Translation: CASSQDINEKLFF.

The CDR3 region is CASSIRVRRDGYTF. The DNA of the CDR3 is TGTGCCAGTAGTATTAGGGTGAGGAGGGATGGCTACACCTTC. V is TRBV19 and J is TRBJ1-2; D is unresolved. Trimming shortened V by 3 bases and J by 6 bases, and 14 bases separated the two germline ends. CDR3 length: 14 amino acids. Germline V gene lookup returns CDR1 LNHDA and CDR2 SQIVND (reference sequence).

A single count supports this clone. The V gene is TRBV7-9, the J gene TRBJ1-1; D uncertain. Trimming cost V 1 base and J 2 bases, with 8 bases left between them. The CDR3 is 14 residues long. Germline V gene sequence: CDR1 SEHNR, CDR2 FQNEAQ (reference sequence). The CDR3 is CASSLGGYNTEAFF. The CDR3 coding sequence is TGTGCCAGCAGCTTAGGAGGGTACAACACTGAAGCTTTCTTT.

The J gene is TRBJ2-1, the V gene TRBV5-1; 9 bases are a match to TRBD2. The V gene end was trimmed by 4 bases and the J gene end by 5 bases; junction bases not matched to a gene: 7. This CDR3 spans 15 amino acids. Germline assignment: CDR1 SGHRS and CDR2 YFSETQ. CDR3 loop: CASSLRTSEDNEQFF. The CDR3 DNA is TGCGCCAGCAGCCTCCGGACTAGCGAGGACAATGAGCAGTTCTTC.

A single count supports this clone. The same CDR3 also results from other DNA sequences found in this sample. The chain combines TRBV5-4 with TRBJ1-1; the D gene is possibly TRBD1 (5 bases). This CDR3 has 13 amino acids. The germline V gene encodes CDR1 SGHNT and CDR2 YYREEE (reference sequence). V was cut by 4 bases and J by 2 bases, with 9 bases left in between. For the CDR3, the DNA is TGTGCCAGCAGCCCGGGACTCAACACTGAAGCTTTCTTT. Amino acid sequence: CASSPGLNTEAFF.

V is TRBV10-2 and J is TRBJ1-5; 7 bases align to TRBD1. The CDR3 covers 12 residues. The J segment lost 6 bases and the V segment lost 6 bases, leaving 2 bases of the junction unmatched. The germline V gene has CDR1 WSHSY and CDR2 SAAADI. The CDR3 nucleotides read TGCGCCAGCAGGCACAGGGGTCAGCCCCAGCATTTT. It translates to CASRHRGQPQHF.

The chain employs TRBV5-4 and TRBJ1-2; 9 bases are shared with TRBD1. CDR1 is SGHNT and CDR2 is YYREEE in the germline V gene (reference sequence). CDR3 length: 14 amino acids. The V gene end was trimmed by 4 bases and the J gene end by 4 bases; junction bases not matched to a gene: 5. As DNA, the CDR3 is TGTGCCAGCAGCAGCACAGGGGGCAGCTATGGCTACACCTTC. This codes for CASSSTGGSYGYTF.

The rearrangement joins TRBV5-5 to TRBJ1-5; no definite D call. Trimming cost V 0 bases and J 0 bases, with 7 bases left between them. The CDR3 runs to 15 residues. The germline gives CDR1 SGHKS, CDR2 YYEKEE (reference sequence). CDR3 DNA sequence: TGTGCCAGCAGCTTGGCGGTACCTAGCAATCAGCCCCAGCATTTT. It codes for CASSLAVPSNQPQHF.

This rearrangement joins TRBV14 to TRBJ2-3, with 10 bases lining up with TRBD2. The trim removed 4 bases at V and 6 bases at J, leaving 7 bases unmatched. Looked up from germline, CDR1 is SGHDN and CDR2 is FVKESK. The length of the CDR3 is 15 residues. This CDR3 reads CASSPRLAGLDTQYF. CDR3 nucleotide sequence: TGTGCCAGCAGCCCGCGACTAGCGGGCTTGGATACGCAGTATTTT. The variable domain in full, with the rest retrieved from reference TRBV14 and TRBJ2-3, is EAGVTQFPSHSVIEKGQTVTLRCDPISGHDNLYWYRRVMGKEIKFLLHFVKESKQDESGMPNNRFLAERTGGTYSTLKVQPAELEDSGVYFCASSPRLAGLDTQYFGPGTRLTVL.

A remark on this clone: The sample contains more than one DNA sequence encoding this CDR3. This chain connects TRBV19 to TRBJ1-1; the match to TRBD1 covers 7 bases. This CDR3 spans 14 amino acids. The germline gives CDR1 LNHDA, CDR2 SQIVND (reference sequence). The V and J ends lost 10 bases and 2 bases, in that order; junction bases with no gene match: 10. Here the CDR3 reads CANDAGTANTEAFF. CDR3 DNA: TGTGCCAATGACGCCGGGACAGCTAACACTGAAGCTTTCTTT. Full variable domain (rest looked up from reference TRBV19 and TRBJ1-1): DGGITQSPKYLFRKEGQNVTLSCEQNLNHDAMYWYRQDPGQGLRLIYYSQIVNDFQKGDIAEGYSVSREKKESFPLTVTSAQKNPTAFYLCANDAGTANTEAFFGQGTRLTVV.